This T cell receptor (beta chain) was identified during a study of shared clonotypes between healthy human individuals. The CDR3 is 16 amino acids. Germline V lookup: CDR1 LNHDA, CDR2 SQIVND (reference sequence). The repertoire was sequenced with immunoSEQ multiplex PCR; TCRdb's copy has only in-frame clones and lacks some. Counted here are under 200,000 clones, around 93% occurring once; the ten biggest clones make up around 0.067%. Sequencing input: naive CD4+ T cells sorted from blood. Noted subset: CD45RA+ positively selected. The V and J genes are TRBV19 and TRBJ2-5; 13 positions match TRBD2. The J call may be in error: the DNA end matches TRBJ2-7 better. The TCR sequence derives from a woman in her 30s in good health. The DNA of the CDR3 is TGTGCCAGTAGTATCATTGGACTAGCGGGAGATTACGAGCAGTACTTC. Protein product: CASSIIGLAGDYEQYF.